One sample yielded the 28 T cell receptor beta chains listed below, sequenced in a study of T cells in Graves' hyperthyroidism and ophthalmopathy. What was amplified from RNA transcripts were TCR beta CDR3 regions. RT-PCR in the first round (using the HTBI primer set) targeted the TCR CDR3. Each CDR3 protein gets one entry after TCRdb re-called the multiplex PCR reads with MiXCR. The sample shows 620,000 or so distinct CDR3 sequences, roughly 15% of them seen only once. Material: blood. These receptors all stem from a woman aged 45-59 years with Graves' ophthalmopathy.

This chain uses TRBV20-1 with TRBJ2-5, with TRBD1 identical over 11 bases. CDR1 and CDR2 (germline): DFQATT, SNEGSKA (reference sequence). Trimming took 0 bases from V and 5 from J; bases not matched to a gene: 5. CDR3 length: 15 amino acids. The CDR3 is CSARERTGGLETQYF. Written as DNA, the CDR3 is TGCAGTGCTAGAGAAAGGACAGGGGGCTTGGAGACCCAGTACTTC.

The V call is TRBV27, the J call TRBJ2-7; D is tentatively TRBD1 or TRBD2 (5 bases each). CDR3 length equals 12 residues. V shed 5 bases and J shed 9 bases, with 14 bases lying between them. Germline V CDR1 and CDR2: MNHEY, SMNVEV (reference sequence). This CDR3 is CASSPGTLGQYF. The CDR3 nucleotides are TGTGCCAGCAGTCCGGGGACCCTCGGGCAGTACTTC.

Many counts were recorded for this clonotype. The V call is TRBV27, the J call TRBJ2-3; TRBD2 matches at 15 bases. Germline V CDR1 and CDR2: MNHEY, SMNVEV (reference sequence). This CDR3 region has 18 residues. Germline trimming cut 5 bases from V and 3 bases from J; bases unmatched to any gene: 9. The CDR3 is CASSTRTSGRAGTDTQYF. The CDR3 DNA reads as TGTGCCAGCAGTACCCGGACTAGCGGGAGGGCCGGGACAGATACGCAGTATTTT.

The CDR3 DNA sequence: TGCAGTGCTGGGATAGGGCTGAACACTGAAGCTTTCTTT. Residues: CSAGIGLNTEAFF. The chain carries TRBV20-1 and TRBJ1-1; the D is unclear. Trimming stripped 5 bases from V and 0 bases from J, with 10 bases between. The CDR3 has 13 residues. Germline V gives CDR1 DFQATT, CDR2 SNEGSKA (reference sequence).

The J gene is TRBJ2-1, the V gene TRBV11-3; 7 bases match TRBD1. Germline V gives CDR1 SGHNT, CDR2 YENEEA. After removal of 5 bases from V and 0 bases from J, the junction contained 7 bases not matched to a gene. This CDR3 has 16 amino acids. The CDR3 loop reads CASSTRDSYSYNEQFF. As DNA, the CDR3 is TGTGCCAGCAGCACCCGGGACAGCTACTCCTACAATGAGCAGTTCTTC.

V is TRBV19 and J is TRBJ2-1, with D perhaps matching TRBD1 (6 bases). V lost 5 bases to trimming and J lost 10 bases, with 27 bases between them. Germline assignment: CDR1 LNHDA and CDR2 SQIVND (reference sequence). The CDR3 runs to 17 residues. The CDR3 DNA follows: TGTGCCAGTAGTCCCGTACAGGGTCAAAGGTTCAATGTGGAGCAGTTCTTC. It specifies CASSPVQGQRFNVEQFF.

This clonotype was counted ten times or more. The genes are TRBV7-2 and TRBJ1-2; TRBD1 is a possible D gene (5 bases). The V end lost 4 bases, the J end lost 5 bases, and 14 bases lay between the germline ends. The CDR3 has 14 amino acids. Germline values: CDR1 SGHTA, CDR2 FQGNSA. The CDR3 DNA reads as TGTGCCAGCAGCTCACTAGGGGCGGGGTATGGCTACACCTTC. Protein product: CASSSLGAGYGYTF.

In its sample, this clonotype was seen many times. The chain carries TRBV11-1 and TRBJ1-1; D remains ambiguous. This CDR3 is built from 14 residues. Germline V CDR1 and CDR2: SGHAT, FQDESV (reference sequence). V was pared by 4 bases and J by 5 bases, with 14 bases between. This CDR3 is CASSYTEVGTEAFF. The CDR3 bases are TGTGCCAGCAGCTACACAGAGGTTGGTACTGAAGCTTTCTTT.

This clonotype was seen at least ten times. The chain has TRBV11-3 and TRBJ2-2, with TRBD2 matching over 12 bases. CDR1 and CDR2 from the germline V gene are SGHNT and YENEEA. This CDR3 comprises 16 residues. V lost 4 bases, J lost 6 bases, and 6 bases stayed unmatched. This chain's CDR3 is CASSSLAGGPAGELFF. As DNA, the CDR3 is TGTGCCAGCAGCTCCCTAGCGGGAGGGCCGGCCGGGGAGCTGTTTTTT. The complete variable domain, with remaining parts taken from reference TRBV11-3 and TRBJ2-2, reads EAGVVQSPRYKIIEKKQPVAFWCNPISGHNTLYWYLQNLGQGPELLIRYENEEAVDDSQLPKDRFSAERLKGVDSTLKIQPAELGDSAVYLCASSSLAGGPAGELFFGEGSRLTVL.

The sample holds many counts of this clonotype. This chain links TRBV2 with TRBJ2-7, with 11 bases matching TRBD2. CDR3 length: 15 residues. Germline assignment: CDR1 SNHLY and CDR2 FYNNEI. V dropped 6 bases and J dropped 7; count of bases not matched to a gene: 11. The DNA for the CDR3 is TGTGCCAGCAGGGGGCTAGCGGGAGGACCCCCGGAGCAGTACTTC. It translates to CASRGLAGGPPEQYF.

This clonotype occurred a few times. The chain carries TRBV27 and TRBJ1-5; D remains unclear. V was cut by 6 bases and J by 1 base, with 10 bases left in between. The CDR3 extends over 14 amino acids. Germline-derived CDR1 and CDR2 are MNHEY and SMNVEV (reference sequence). The chain's CDR3 is CASRATESNQPQHF. The DNA of the CDR3 is TGTGCCAGCAGAGCGACGGAAAGCAATCAGCCCCAGCATTTT.

V gene TRBV4-3 combines with J gene TRBJ1-2; D gene uncertain. CDR3 length equals 14 residues. Germline CDR1 and CDR2: LGHNA and YSLEER. With 0 bases removed from V and 4 bases from J, the gap between germline ends came to 9 bases. Here the CDR3 DNA reads TGCGCCAGCAGCCAAGAAGCCCTTCTCTATGGCTACACCTTC. As protein: CASSQEALLYGYTF.

The table lists this clonotype with many counts. The chain is built from TRBV7-3 and TRBJ2-7; D is unclear. Trimming removed 3 bases at V and 6 bases at J, with 12 bases between. The germline gives CDR1 SGHTA, CDR2 FQGTGA. This CDR3 is built from 13 residues. The CDR3 DNA reads TGTGCCAGCAGCTTCTCGCTCTCGGGCGAGCAGTACTTC. Translating gives CASSFSLSGEQYF.

This clonotype was detected ten times or more. The V call is TRBV12-3 or TRBV12-4, the J call TRBJ1-6, with 8 bases that match TRBD1. V lost 5 bases, J lost 5 bases, and 2 bases stayed unmatched. This CDR3 is built from 14 residues. The CDR3 DNA reads as TGTGCCAGCAGTGGACAGGGAAATAATTCACCCCTCCACTTT. This sequence encodes CASSGQGNNSPLHF.

V is TRBV6-5 and J is TRBJ2-6, with D possibly called TRBD1 or TRBD2 (5 bases each). V lost 4 bases and J lost 0, with 16 bases in between. The CDR3 spans 18 residues. The germline gives CDR1 MNHEY, CDR2 SVGAGI. The CDR3 bases are TGTGCCAGCAGTTCCTTTCCGGGGCGGATCTCTGGGGCCAACGTCCTGACTTTC. This codes for CASSSFPGRISGANVLTF.

This clonotype was seen many times. The rearrangement joins TRBV7-6 to TRBJ1-1; D call uncertain. This CDR3 region has 14 residues. Trimming removed 1 base from V and 5 bases from J, with 11 bases in between. Looked up from germline, CDR1 is SGHVS and CDR2 is FNYEAQ. The CDR3 protein is CASSLDLQSTEAFF. The CDR3 nucleotides read TGTGCCAGCAGCTTAGACCTACAGAGTACTGAAGCTTTCTTT.

This clonotype was seen ten or more times. The gene calls are TRBV7-9 and TRBJ2-7; possible D gene TRBD2, 6 bases. The CDR3 is made up of 14 amino acids. CDR1 SEHNR and CDR2 FQNEAQ come from the germline V gene (reference sequence). The ends were cut back, 5 bases at V and 3 bases at J, with 14 bases in the middle. The CDR3 coding sequence is TGTGCCAGCAGCCTAACAGCGGGCGACTACGAGCAGTACTTC. This encodes CASSLTAGDYEQYF.

This clonotype occurred many times. The chain links TRBV6-2 or TRBV6-3 to TRBJ2-7; 9 nucleotides align to TRBD2. CDR1 MNHEY and CDR2 SVGEGT come from the germline V gene. The CDR3 has 13 amino acids. V shed 9 bases, J shed 4 bases, and the junction held 7 bases outside the gene matches. The CDR3 DNA sequence: TGTGCCAGTGGACATAGCGGGAGTTACGAGCAGTACTTC. Translated, it gives CASGHSGSYEQYF.

The rearrangement uses TRBV20-1 and TRBJ2-3, with D possibly being TRBD1 (5 bases). The ends were cut back, 1 base at V and 0 bases at J, with 20 bases in the middle. This CDR3 region has 18 residues. CDR1 is DFQATT and CDR2 is SNEGSKA in the germline V gene (reference sequence). CDR3 region: CSARVRGSGGSSTDTQYF. As DNA, the CDR3 is TGCAGTGCTAGAGTAAGGGGTTCGGGCGGCTCTAGCACAGATACGCAGTATTTT.

Many counts were recorded for this clonotype. This chain connects TRBV20-1 to TRBJ2-7, with D possibly being TRBD2 (5 bases). The CDR3 has 12 amino acids. Trimming stripped 4 bases from V and 2 bases from J, with 9 bases between. Germline V gene lookup returns CDR1 DFQATT and CDR2 SNEGSKA (reference sequence). CDR3 DNA: TGCAGTGCTAAGAGCGGAGCCTACGAGCAGTACTTC. It specifies CSAKSGAYEQYF.

The chain has TRBV28 and TRBJ2-1, with D uncertain. This CDR3 comprises 12 residues. CDR1 is MDHEN and CDR2 is SYDVKM in the germline V gene. The V end was cut by 2 bases, the J end by 6 bases, with 5 bases between. CDR3 DNA sequence: TGTGCCAGCAGTTTAGGGTGCAATGAGCAGTTCTTC. It encodes CASSLGCNEQFF.

This clonotype appeared many times. The gene calls are TRBV7-2 and TRBJ2-1; D is unresolved. Germline CDR1 reads SGHTA; CDR2 reads FQGNSA. This CDR3 comprises 10 residues. With 5 bases removed from V and 5 bases from J, the gap between germline ends came to 1 base. The CDR3 DNA is TGTGCCAGCAGCCACAATGAGCAGTTCTTC. It specifies CASSHNEQFF.

This clonotype was seen repeatedly, ten times or more. The J gene is TRBJ2-3, the V gene TRBV7-8; no definite D call. This CDR3 is 13 amino acids long. V lost 0 bases to trimming and J lost 7 bases, with 8 bases between them. Germline V lookup: CDR1 SGHVS, CDR2 FQNEAQ. CDR3 in amino acids: CASSLAGTNTQYF. In DNA form, the CDR3 reads TGTGCCAGCAGCTTAGCGGGCACGAATACGCAGTATTTT.

This clonotype has a handful of counts. The chain carries TRBV20-1 and TRBJ1-2, with 8 nucleotides matching TRBD1. Trimming took 1 base from V and 0 from J; bases not matched to a gene: 4. The CDR3 runs to 15 residues. CDR1 and CDR2 (germline): DFQATT, SNEGSKA (reference sequence). CDR3 nucleotides: TGCAGTGCTAGAGTTCGGACAGGGACTAACTATGGCTACACCTTC. It codes for CSARVRTGTNYGYTF.

J is TRBJ2-2 and V is TRBV12-3 or TRBV12-4, with 8 positions matching TRBD2. This CDR3 has 15 amino acids. J gave up 3 bases and V 2 bases, and 2 bases lay outside the gene matches. The CDR3 reads CASSLSAGDTGELFF. CDR3 coding DNA: TGTGCCAGCAGTTTATCAGCGGGAGACACCGGGGAGCTGTTTTTT.

The chain uses TRBV19 and TRBJ2-1, with unresolved D. The germline V and J ends were trimmed by 4 bases and 0 bases, with 16 bases remaining between them. The CDR3 runs to 17 residues. In germline, CDR1 is LNHDA, CDR2 SQIVND (reference sequence). CDR3 loop: CASSTPQSAYSYNEQFF. CDR3 in DNA: TGTGCCAGTAGTACTCCGCAGTCGGCTTACTCCTACAATGAGCAGTTCTTC.

This chain joins TRBV5-1 and TRBJ2-7, with D perhaps being TRBD1 or TRBD2 (5 bases each). CDR3 size: 15 residues. Trimming took off 1 base at V and 2 bases at J, with 13 bases between the two ends. Germline assignment: CDR1 SGHRS and CDR2 YFSETQ. The CDR3 DNA follows: TGCGCCAGCAGCTTGAGCCAGGGACCAACCTACGAGCAGTACTTC. This translates into CASSLSQGPTYEQYF. Together with reference TRBV5-1 and TRBJ2-7, the CDR3 gives the full variable domain: KAGVTQTPRYLIKTRGQQVTLSCSPISGHRSVSWYQQTPGQGLQFLFEYFSETQRNKGNFPGRFSGRQFSNSRSEMNVSTLELGDSALYLCASSLSQGPTYEQYFGPGTRLTVT.

The genes are TRBV6-2 or TRBV6-3 and TRBJ2-5; unclear D gene. The CDR3 is 14 amino acids. V was cut by 4 bases and J by 1 base, with 10 bases left in between. Looked up from germline, CDR1 is MNHEY and CDR2 is SVGEGT. CDR3: CASSFLQVQETQYF. The CDR3 nucleotides read TGTGCCAGCAGTTTTCTTCAGGTCCAAGAGACCCAGTACTTC.